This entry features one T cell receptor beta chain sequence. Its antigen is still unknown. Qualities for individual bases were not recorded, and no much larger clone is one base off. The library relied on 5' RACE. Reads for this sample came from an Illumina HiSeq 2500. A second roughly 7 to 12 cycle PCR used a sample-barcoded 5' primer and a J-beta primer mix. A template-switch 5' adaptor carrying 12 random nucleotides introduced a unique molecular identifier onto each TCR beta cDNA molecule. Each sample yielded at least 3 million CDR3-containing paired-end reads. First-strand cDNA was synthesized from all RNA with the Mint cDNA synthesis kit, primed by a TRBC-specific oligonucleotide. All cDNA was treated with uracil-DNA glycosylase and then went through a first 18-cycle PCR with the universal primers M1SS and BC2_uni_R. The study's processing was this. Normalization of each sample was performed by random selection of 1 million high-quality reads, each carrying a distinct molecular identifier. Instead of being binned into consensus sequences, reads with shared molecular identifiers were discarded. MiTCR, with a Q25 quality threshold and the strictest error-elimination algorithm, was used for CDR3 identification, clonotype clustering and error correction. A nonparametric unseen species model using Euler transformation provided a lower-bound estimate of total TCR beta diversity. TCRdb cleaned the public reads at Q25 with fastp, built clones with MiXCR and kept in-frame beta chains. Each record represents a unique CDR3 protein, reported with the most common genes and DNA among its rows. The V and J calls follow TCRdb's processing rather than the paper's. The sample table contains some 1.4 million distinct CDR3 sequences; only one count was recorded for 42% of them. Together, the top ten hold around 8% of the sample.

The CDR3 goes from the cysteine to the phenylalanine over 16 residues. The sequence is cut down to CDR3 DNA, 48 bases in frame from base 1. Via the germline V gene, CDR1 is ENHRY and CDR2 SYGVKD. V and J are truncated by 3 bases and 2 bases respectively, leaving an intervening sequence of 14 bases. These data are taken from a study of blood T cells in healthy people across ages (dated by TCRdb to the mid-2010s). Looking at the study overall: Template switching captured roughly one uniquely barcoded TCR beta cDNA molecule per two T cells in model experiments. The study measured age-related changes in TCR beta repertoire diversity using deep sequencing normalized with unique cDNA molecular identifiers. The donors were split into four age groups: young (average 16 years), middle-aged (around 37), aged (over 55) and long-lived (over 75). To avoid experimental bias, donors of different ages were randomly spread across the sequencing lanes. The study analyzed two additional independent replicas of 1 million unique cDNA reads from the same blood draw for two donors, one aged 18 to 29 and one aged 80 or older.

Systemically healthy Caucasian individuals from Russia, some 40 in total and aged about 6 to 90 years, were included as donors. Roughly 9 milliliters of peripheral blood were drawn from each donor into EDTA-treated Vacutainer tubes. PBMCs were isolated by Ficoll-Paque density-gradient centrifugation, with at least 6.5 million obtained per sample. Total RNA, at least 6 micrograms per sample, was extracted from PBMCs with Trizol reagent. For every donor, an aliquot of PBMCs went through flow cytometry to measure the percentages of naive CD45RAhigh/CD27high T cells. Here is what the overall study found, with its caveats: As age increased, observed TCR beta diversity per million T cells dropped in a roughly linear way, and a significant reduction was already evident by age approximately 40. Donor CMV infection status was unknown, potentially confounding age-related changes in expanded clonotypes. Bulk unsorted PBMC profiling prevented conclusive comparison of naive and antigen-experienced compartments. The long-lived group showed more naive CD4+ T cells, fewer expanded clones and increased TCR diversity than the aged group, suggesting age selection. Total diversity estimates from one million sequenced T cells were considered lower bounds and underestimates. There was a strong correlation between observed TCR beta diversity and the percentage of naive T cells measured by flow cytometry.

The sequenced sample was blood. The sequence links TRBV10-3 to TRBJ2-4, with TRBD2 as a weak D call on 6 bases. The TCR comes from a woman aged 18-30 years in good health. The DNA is TGTGCCATCAGTGATGGAGGGGAAGGGTCCAAAAACATTCAGTACTTC. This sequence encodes CAISDGGEGSKNIQYF.